This passage covers 10 T cell receptor beta chains from one sample sequenced in a study of neoadjuvant anti-PD-1 for oral cavity cancer. The data were produced by immunoSEQ multiplex PCR, yet TCRdb's version contains in-frame clones alone and is incomplete. The sample carries about 80,000 clones, 84% recorded once. The starting material was PBMCs, obtained before nivolumab (anti-PD-1) treatment. These receptors all come from a person between 40 and 79 years old with oral cavity squamous cell carcinoma.

The chain joins TRBV5-4 to TRBJ2-5; D call uncertain. The CDR3 extends over 15 amino acids. V lost 0 bases and J 1 base, leaving 10 bases between the germline ends. Germline CDR1 is SGHNT and CDR2 is YYREEE (reference sequence). For the CDR3, the DNA is TGTGCCAGCAGCTTGGGTAGGTCTGCCCAAGAGACCCAGTACTTC. This encodes CASSLGRSAQETQYF.

The V and J genes are TRBV28 and TRBJ2-2, with 12 bases fitting TRBD1. The CDR3 is made up of 20 amino acids. Germline CDR1 reads MDHEN; CDR2 reads SYDVKM. Trimming took 3 bases from V and 2 from J; bases not matched to a gene: 13. This CDR3 reads CASSFLGPGTGGGNTGELFF. CDR3 coding DNA: TGTGCCAGCAGTTTCCTCGGTCCCGGGACAGGGGGCGGAAACACCGGGGAGCTGTTTTTT.

This chain links TRBV6-1 with TRBJ2-3; D unclear. The germline gives CDR1 MNHNS, CDR2 SASEGT. This CDR3 is built from 15 residues. The V end lost 3 bases, the J end lost 1 base, and 11 bases lay between the germline ends. The CDR3 sequence: CASSERRIGTDTQYF. The CDR3 coding sequence is TGTGCCAGCAGTGAGAGGAGAATAGGCACAGATACGCAGTATTTT.

The rearrangement joins TRBV10-3 to TRBJ2-3; perhaps TRBD2 as D (5 bases). The CDR3 spans 18 residues. Trimming shortened V by 3 bases and J by 1 base, and 20 bases separated the two germline ends. Germline loops: CDR1 ENHRY, CDR2 SYGVKD. The chain's CDR3 is CAISDLSAEREGTDTQYF. The CDR3 DNA reads as TGTGCCATCAGTGATCTCTCAGCGGAGAGAGAAGGCACAGATACGCAGTATTTT.

The V gene is TRBV30, the J gene TRBJ1-5, with D possibly TRBD1 on 5 matching bases. The CDR3 has 12 amino acids. V lost 5 bases, J lost 7 bases, and 12 bases lay in between. CDR1 is GTSNPN and CDR2 is SVGIG in the germline V gene (reference sequence). The CDR3 reads CAWGERDQPQHF. The CDR3 bases are TGTGCCTGGGGGGAACGGGACCAGCCCCAGCATTTT.

V and J are TRBV5-1 and TRBJ1-1, with D possibly TRBD1 on 6 matching bases. Germline assignment: CDR1 SGHRS and CDR2 YFSETQ. This CDR3 is 13 amino acids long. Trimming removed 0 bases from V and 5 bases from J, with 8 bases in between. The CDR3 reads CASSLVQGTEAFF. CDR3 nucleotides: TGCGCCAGCAGCTTGGTACAGGGTACTGAAGCTTTCTTT. Together with reference TRBV5-1 and TRBJ1-1, the CDR3 gives the full variable domain: KAGVTQTPRYLIKTRGQQVTLSCSPISGHRSVSWYQQTPGQGLQFLFEYFSETQRNKGNFPGRFSGRQFSNSRSEMNVSTLELGDSALYLCASSLVQGTEAFFGQGTRLTVV.

The chain uses TRBV30 and TRBJ1-1, with no clear D. The CDR3 has 13 amino acids. The germline V and J ends were trimmed by 0 bases and 3 bases, with 8 bases remaining between them. Per the germline V gene, CDR1 is GTSNPN and CDR2 is SVGIG (reference sequence). The CDR3 region has the DNA TGTGCCTGGAGTGTACAGATATACACTGAAGCTTTCTTT. Protein: CAWSVQIYTEAFF.

This chain joins TRBV5-4 and TRBJ2-7; TRBD1 matches 9 bases. J lost 5 bases, V lost 4 bases, and 10 bases had no gene match. This CDR3 has 15 residues. Germline lookup yields CDR1 SGHNT and CDR2 YYREEE (reference sequence). This chain's CDR3 is CASSTHGTGKDEQYF. Here the CDR3 DNA reads TGTGCCAGCAGCACCCACGGGACAGGGAAGGACGAGCAGTACTTC.

V is TRBV19 and J is TRBJ1-2; no definite D call. This CDR3 is built from 15 residues. The V gene's germline CDR1 is LNHDA and CDR2 SQIVND (reference sequence). The germline V and J ends were trimmed by 0 bases and 4 bases, with 12 bases remaining between them. The CDR3 is CASSIESALVYGYTF. CDR3 DNA: TGTGCCAGTAGTATAGAATCAGCCTTGGTCTATGGCTACACCTTC.

The genes are TRBV11-2 and TRBJ1-4; D gene unclear. The CDR3 is 15 residues long. The V and J ends lost 2 bases and 5 bases respectively, with 12 bases between them. Per the germline V gene, CDR1 is SGHAT and CDR2 is FQNNGV. The CDR3, as DNA: TGTGCCAGCAGCTTACAAGGACGGATCAATGAAAAACTGTTTTTT. Its translation: CASSLQGRINEKLFF.